Described below is a single TCR beta chain sequence and its context. The data originate from a study of blood T cell repertoires in COVID-19. On the study more broadly: From T cells, B-cell-depleted T cells, or PBMCs came the material, which was cDNA or gDNA.

Participant ages covered about 18 to 89 years across 24 US areas. Recovered status applied to Cohort 3 donors who had two consecutive negative PCRs. It also applied to those with clearance or with symptom resolution. Original analysis: Using reference gene primer amplification, nucleated cell counts were estimated. TCRdb keeps only in-frame clones here, not all; method: immunoSEQ multiplex PCR. That table supplies the V and J calls and clone size; D and trimming were determined from the DNA. The table includes under 200,000 clones, approximately 80% detected once. Germline V gene lookup returns CDR1 SEHNR and CDR2 FQNEAQ (reference sequence). The CDR3 runs 14 residues. V shed 0 bases and J 4 bases; nucleotides not matched to a gene: 3.

V usage is TRBV7-9 and J usage is TRBJ2-7, with 7 bases aligning to TRBD2. Sequenced: PBMCs or T cells enriched from blood (not recorded which). This clonotype originated in a man between 50 and 59 years old who had recovered from COVID-19. CDR3 coding DNA: TGTGCCAGCAGCTTAGCGGGAGGGAGGTACGAGCAGTACTTC. Protein product: CASSLAGGRYEQYF. Full variable domain (remainder filled in from reference TRBV7-9 and TRBJ2-7): DTGVSQNPRHKITKRGQNVTFRCDPISEHNRLYWYRQTLGQGPEFLTYFQNEAQLEKSRLLSDRFSAERPKGSFSTLEIQRTEQGDSAMYLCASSLAGGRYEQYFGPGTRLTVT.